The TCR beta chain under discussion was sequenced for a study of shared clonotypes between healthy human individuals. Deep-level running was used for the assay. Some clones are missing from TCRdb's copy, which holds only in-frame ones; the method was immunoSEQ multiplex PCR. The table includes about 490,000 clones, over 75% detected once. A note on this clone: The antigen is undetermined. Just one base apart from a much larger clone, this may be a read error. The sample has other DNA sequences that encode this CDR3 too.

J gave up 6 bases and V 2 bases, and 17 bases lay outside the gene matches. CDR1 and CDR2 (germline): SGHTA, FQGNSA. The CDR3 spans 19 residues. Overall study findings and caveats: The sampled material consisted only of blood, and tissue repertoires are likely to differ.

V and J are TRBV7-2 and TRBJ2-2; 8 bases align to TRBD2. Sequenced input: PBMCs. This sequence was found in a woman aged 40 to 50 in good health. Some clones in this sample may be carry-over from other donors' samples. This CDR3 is CASSLIDLGDGRAPGELFF. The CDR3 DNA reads TGTGCCAGCAGCTTAATAGATCTCGGGGACGGGAGGGCACCCGGGGAGCTGTTTTTT.